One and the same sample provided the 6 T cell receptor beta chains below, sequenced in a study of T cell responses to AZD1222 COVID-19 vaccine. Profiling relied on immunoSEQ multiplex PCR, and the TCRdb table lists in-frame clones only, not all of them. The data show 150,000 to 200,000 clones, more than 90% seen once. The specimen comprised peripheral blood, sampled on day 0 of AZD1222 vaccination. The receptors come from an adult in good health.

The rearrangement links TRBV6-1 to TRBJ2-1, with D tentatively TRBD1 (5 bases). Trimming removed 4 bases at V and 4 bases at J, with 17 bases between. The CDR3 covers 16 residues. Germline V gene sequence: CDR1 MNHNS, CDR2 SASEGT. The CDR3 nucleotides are TGTGCCAGCAGTGGAGCTCCCGGACAAGCATACAATGAGCAGTTCTTC. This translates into CASSGAPGQAYNEQFF.

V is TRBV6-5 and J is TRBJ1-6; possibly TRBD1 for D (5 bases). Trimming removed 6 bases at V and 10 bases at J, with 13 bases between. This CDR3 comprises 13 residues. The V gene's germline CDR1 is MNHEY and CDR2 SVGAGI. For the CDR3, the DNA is TGTGCCAGCAGCCCCTCGGGGGACTCACCCCTCCACTTT. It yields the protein CASSPSGDSPLHF.

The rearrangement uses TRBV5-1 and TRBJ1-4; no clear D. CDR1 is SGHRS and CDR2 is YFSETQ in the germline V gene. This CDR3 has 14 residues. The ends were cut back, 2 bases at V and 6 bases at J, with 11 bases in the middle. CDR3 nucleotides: TGCGCCAGCAGCTTCCGCCTGAGGGATGAAAAACTGTTTTTT. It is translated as CASSFRLRDEKLFF.

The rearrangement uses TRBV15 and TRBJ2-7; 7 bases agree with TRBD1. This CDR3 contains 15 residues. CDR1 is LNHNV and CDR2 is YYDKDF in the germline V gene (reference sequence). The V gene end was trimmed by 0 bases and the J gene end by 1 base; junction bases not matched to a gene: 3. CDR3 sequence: CATSRDLGQSYEQYF. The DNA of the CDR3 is TGTGCCACCAGCAGAGATCTGGGACAGTCCTACGAGCAGTACTTC.

CDR3 DNA: TGTGCCAGCAGCTCTGGACTAGCGGAAGAGACCCAGTACTTC. It is translated as CASSSGLAEETQYF. The gene calls are TRBV7-2 and TRBJ2-5; 10 bases line up with TRBD2. The CDR3 extends over 14 amino acids. Unmatched junction bases numbered 2, after V lost 4 bases and J lost 3 bases. The germline gives CDR1 SGHTA, CDR2 FQGNSA.

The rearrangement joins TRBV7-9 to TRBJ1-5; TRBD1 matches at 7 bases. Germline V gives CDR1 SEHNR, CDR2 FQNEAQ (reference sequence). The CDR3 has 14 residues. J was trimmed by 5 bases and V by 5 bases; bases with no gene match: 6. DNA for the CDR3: TGTGCCAGCAGCACGACAGGGCCAGATCAGCCCCAGCATTTT. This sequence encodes CASSTTGPDQPQHF.